This TCR beta chain was identified during a study of T cells in localized non-small cell lung cancer. Study-wide results and limits: Adjacent lung exhibited a median of around 60 among the 100 most abundant tumor clones. The study sequenced only one region of the tumor. As a result, intratumor heterogeneity could not be excluded and remains possible. Adjacent uninvolved lung had the highest clonality, suggesting focused antigen responses.

Only in-frame clones appear in the TCRdb table, and some are missing; sequencing was by immunoSEQ multiplex PCR. Among approximately 83,000 clones listed, more than 75% were seen once. J was trimmed by 5 bases and V by 0 bases; bases with no gene match: 10. The CDR3 covers 17 residues. Germline CDR1 reads SGHNT; CDR2 reads YYREEE (reference sequence). Details on this clone: What it recognizes is unknown.

The starting material was peripheral blood, obtained before any cancer treatment. This rearrangement joins TRBV5-4 to TRBJ2-1; 8 bases align to TRBD2. The source of this sequence is a woman aged 40-69 years with stage I squamous cell lung carcinoma. Here the CDR3 DNA reads TGTGCCAGCAGCTTGGAACTTCGGGGGGGCAAGGACAATGAGCAGTTCTTC. Its protein is CASSLELRGGKDNEQFF.